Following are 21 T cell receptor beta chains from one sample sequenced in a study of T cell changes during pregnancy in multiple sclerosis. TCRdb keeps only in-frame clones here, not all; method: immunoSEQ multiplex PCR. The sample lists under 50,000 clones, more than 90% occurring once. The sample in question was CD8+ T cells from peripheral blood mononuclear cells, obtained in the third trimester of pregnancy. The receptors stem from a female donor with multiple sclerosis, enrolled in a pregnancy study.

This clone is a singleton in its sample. The DNA of the CDR3 is TGTGCCAGCAGCCTCAGGTGGTACACTGAAGCTTTCTTT. Residues: CASSLRWYTEAFF. This rearrangement joins TRBV5-6 to TRBJ1-1; the D is unclear. CDR3 length: 13 residues. V lost 4 bases and J lost 3, with 10 bases in between. From germline, CDR1 is SGHDT and CDR2 YYEEEE.

CDR3: CSVAGLEYEQYF. The CDR3 DNA reads as TGCAGCGTTGCGGGACTAGAATACGAGCAGTACTTC. The rearrangement joins TRBV29-1 to TRBJ2-7; 8 positions agree with TRBD2. CDR1 is SQVTM and CDR2 is ANQGSEA in the germline V gene. Losses at the gene ends were 4 bases for V and 4 bases for J; bases not matched to a gene: 3. This CDR3 contains 12 residues.

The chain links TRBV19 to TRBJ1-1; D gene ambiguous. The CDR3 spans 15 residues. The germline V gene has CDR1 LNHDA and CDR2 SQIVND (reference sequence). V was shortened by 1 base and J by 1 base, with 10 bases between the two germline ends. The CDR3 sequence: CASSIAAMWNTEAFF. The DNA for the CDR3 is TGTGCCAGTAGTATAGCAGCGATGTGGAACACTGAAGCTTTCTTT.

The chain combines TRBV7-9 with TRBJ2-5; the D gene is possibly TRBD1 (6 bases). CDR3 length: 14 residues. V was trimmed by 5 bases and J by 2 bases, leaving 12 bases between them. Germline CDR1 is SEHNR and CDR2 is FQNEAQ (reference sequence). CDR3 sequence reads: CASSKQGPQETQYF. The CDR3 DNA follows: TGTGCCAGCAGCAAACAGGGACCTCAAGAGACCCAGTACTTC.

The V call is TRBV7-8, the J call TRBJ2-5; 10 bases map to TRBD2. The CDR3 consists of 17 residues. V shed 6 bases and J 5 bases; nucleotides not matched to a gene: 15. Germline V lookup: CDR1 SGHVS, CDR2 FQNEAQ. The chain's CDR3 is CASRSRIEREGWETQYF. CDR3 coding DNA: TGTGCCAGCAGGAGTAGGATAGAGCGGGAGGGGTGGGAGACCCAGTACTTC.

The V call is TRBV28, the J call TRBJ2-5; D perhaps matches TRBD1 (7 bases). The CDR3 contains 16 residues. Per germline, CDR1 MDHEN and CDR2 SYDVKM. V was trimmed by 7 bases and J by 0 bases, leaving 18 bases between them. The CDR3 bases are TGTGCCAGCACCTTGGGTGTCAGGGGGGACCAAGAGACCCAGTACTTC. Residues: CASTLGVRGDQETQYF. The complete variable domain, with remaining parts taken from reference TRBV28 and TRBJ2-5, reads DVKVTQSSRYLVKRTGEKVFLECVQDMDHENMFWYRQDPGLGLRLIYFSYDVKMKEKGDIPEGYSVSREKKERFSLILESASTNQTSMYLCASTLGVRGDQETQYFGPGTRLLVL.

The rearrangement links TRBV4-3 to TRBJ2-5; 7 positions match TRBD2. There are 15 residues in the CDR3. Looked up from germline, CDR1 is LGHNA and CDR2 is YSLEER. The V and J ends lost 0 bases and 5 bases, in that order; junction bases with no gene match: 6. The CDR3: CASSQEGGELETQYF. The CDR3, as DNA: TGCGCCAGCAGCCAAGAGGGGGGGGAATTGGAGACCCAGTACTTC.

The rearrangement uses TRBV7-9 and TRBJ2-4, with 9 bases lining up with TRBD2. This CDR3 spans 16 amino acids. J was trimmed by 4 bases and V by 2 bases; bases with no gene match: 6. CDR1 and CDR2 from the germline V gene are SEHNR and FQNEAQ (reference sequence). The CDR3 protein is CASSLFVAGDKNIQYF. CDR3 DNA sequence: TGTGCCAGCAGCTTATTCGTAGCGGGAGATAAAAACATTCAGTACTTC.

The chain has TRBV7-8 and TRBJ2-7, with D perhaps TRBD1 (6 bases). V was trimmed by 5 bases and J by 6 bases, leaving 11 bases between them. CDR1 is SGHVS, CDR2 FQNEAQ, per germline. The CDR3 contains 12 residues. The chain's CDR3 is CASSRGLFEQYF. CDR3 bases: TGTGCCAGCAGCAGGGGGTTATTCGAGCAGTACTTC.

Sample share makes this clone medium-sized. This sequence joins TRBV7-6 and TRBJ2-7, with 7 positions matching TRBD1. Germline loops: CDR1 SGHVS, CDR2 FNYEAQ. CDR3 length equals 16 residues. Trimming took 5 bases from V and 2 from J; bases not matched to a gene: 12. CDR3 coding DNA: TGTGCCAGCAGCGCATCCGGGACAGACAACACCTACGAGCAGTACTTC. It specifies CASSASGTDNTYEQYF.

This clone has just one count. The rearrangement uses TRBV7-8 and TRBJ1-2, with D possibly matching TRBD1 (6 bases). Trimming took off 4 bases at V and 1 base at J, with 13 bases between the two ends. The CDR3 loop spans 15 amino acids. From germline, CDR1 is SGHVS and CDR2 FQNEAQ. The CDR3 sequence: CASSYFPGVNYGYTF. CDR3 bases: TGTGCCAGCAGCTATTTTCCAGGGGTTAACTATGGCTACACCTTC.

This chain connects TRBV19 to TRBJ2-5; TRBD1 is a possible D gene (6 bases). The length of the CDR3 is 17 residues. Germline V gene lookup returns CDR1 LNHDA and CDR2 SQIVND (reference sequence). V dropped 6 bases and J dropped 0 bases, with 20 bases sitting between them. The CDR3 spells CASSMVWDTPYQETQYF. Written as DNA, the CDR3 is TGTGCCAGTAGCATGGTCTGGGACACACCGTACCAAGAGACCCAGTACTTC.

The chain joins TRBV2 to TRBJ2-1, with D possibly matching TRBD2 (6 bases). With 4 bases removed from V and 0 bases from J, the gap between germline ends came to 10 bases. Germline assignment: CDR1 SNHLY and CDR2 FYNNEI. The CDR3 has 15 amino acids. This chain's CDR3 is CASSGEESSYNEQFF. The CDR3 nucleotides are TGTGCCAGCAGTGGGGAGGAGAGCTCCTACAATGAGCAGTTCTTC.

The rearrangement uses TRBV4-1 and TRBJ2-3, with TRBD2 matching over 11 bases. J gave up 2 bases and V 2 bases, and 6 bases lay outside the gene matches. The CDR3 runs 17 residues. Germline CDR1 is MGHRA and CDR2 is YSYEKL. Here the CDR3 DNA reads TGCGCCAGCAGCCAACCCGGGACTAGCGGCTACACAGATACGCAGTATTTT. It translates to CASSQPGTSGYTDTQYF.

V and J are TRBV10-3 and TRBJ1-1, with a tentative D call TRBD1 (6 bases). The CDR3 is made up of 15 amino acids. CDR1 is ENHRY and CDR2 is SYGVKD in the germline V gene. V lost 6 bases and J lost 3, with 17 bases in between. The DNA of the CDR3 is TGTGCCATCAGGACCCCACAGGGTGAGGACACTGAAGCTTTCTTT. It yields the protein CAIRTPQGEDTEAFF.

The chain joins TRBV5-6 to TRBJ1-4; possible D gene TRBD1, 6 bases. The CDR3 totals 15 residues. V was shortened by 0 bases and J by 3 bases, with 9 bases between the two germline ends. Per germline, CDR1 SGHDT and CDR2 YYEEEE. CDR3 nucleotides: TGTGCCAGCAGCTTGGCCAGGGGCTCTAATGAAAAACTGTTTTTT. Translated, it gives CASSLARGSNEKLFF.

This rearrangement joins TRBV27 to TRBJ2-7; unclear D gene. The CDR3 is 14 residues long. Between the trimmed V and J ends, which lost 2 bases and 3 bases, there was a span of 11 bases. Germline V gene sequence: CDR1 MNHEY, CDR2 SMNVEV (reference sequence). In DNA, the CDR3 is TGTGCCAGCAGTTTAAAGAGTCTTGGCTACGAGCAGTACTTC. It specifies CASSLKSLGYEQYF.

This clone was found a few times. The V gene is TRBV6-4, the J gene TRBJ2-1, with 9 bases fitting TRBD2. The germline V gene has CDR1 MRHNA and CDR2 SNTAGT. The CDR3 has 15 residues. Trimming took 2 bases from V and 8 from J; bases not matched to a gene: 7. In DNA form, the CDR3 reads TGTGCCAGCAGTGACACGCCAGCGGGAGGCCATGAGCAGTTCTTC. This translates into CASSDTPAGGHEQFF.

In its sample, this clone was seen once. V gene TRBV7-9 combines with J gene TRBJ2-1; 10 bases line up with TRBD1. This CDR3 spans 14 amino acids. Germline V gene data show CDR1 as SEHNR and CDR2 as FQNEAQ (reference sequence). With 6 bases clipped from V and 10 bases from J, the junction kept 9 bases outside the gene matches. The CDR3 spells CASRGDRGLWEQFF. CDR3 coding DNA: TGTGCCAGCAGGGGAGACAGGGGGCTCTGGGAGCAGTTCTTC.

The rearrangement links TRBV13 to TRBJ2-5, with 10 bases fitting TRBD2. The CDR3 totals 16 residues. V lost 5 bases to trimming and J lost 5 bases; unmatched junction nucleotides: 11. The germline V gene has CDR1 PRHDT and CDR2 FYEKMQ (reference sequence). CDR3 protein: CASSPSLAGVKETQYF. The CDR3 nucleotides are TGTGCCAGCAGCCCCTCGCTAGCGGGAGTAAAGGAGACCCAGTACTTC.

The CDR3 DNA reads as TGTGCCAGCAGCCTGGGACAGGGTAGCTACAATGAGCAGTTCTTC. Translated: CASSLGQGSYNEQFF. The V call is TRBV7-9, the J call TRBJ2-1, with 9 positions matching TRBD1. CDR3 length: 15 residues. J lost 3 bases, V lost 5 bases, and 5 bases had no gene match. In germline, CDR1 is SEHNR, CDR2 FQNEAQ (reference sequence).